These T cell receptor beta chains were read from a single sample in a study of blood T cell repertoires in COVID-19. The assay was immunoSEQ multiplex PCR, and TCRdb's table has in-frame clones only and misses some. This table has approximately 160,000 clones, roughly 87% appearing once. The specimen was PBMCs or T cells enriched from blood (not recorded which). The receptors come from a woman aged 45 to 65 who had recovered from COVID-19. The CDR3 runs from the conserved cysteine through the conserved F or W. Each record gives: D gene, V gene, clone size, J gene, CDR3 DNA, CDR3 protein. A D gene is named only where the DNA matches it firmly. Clone sizes are given selectively: once, few, many, or a class where the clone is expanded.

TRBD2	TRBV24-1	NA	TRBJ2-1	TGTGCCACCAGTGAGCCTAGCGGTAGCTCCTACAATGAGCAGTTCTTC	CATSEPSGSSYNEQFF
NA	TRBV29-1	NA	TRBJ2-2	TGCAGCGGGACAAGCCCGAACACCGGGGAGCTGTTTTTT	CSGTSPNTGELFF
TRBD1	TRBV12-3/TRBV12-4	NA	TRBJ1-2	TGTGCCAGCAGGTACAGGGGACACTATGGCTACACCTTC	CASRYRGHYGYTF
NA	TRBV10-3	NA	TRBJ2-3	TGTGCCATCAGTGGCGGACAGACCTTCACAGATACGCAGTATTTT	CAISGGQTFTDTQYF
NA	TRBV7-3	NA	TRBJ1-1	TGTGCCAGCAGCTTGTCGGTGAACACTGAAGCTTTCTTT	CASSLSVNTEAFF
NA	TRBV7-3	NA	TRBJ1-5	TGTGCCAGCAGCGGTTCACAGGGACAGCCCCAGCATTTT	CASSGSQGQPQHF
TRBD1	TRBV28	NA	TRBJ2-2	TGTGCCAGCATCCTTAGCGCGGGACAGGGGTCCGGGGAGCTGTTTTTT	CASILSAGQGSGELFF
NA	TRBV30	NA	TRBJ1-2	TGTGCCTGGAGTGTAGCAGGACAGAGTAATAACTATGGCTACACCTTC	CAWSVAGQSNNYGYTF
TRBD2	TRBV15	NA	TRBJ2-7	TGTGCCACCAGCAGAGAAAGCGGGAGGGCTGCCTACGAGCAGTACTTC	CATSRESGRAAYEQYF
NA	TRBV27	few	TRBJ2-7	TGTGCCAGCAGGATACAGGGGACTGGCACCTACGAGCAGTACTTC	CASRIQGTGTYEQYF
TRBD1	TRBV28	few	TRBJ1-1	TGTGCCAGCAGTCGACCGACAGGGGGGGACACTGAAGCTTTCTTT	CASSRPTGGDTEAFF
TRBD2	TRBV19	NA	TRBJ2-2	TGTGCCAGTAGTCCCCGACTAGCGGCGAACACCGGGGAGCTGTTTTTT	CASSPRLAANTGELFF
TRBD1	TRBV19	NA	TRBJ2-7	TGTGCCAGTAGTATATTAAGCCCGGGACAGGGTCCCCACGAGCAGTACTTC	CASSILSPGQGPHEQYF
NA	TRBV18	NA	TRBJ2-5	TGTGCCAGCTCACCACCAAGTAGTCAAGAGACCCAGTACTTC	CASSPPSSQETQYF
NA	TRBV7-5	NA	TRBJ2-7	TGTGCCAGAAGCGGCGGCTTAGGACAGAGCTACGAGCAGTACTTC	CARSGGLGQSYEQYF
NA	TRBV24-1	once	TRBJ1-1	TGTGCCACCAGTGATCCAGGGACAGAAGCTTTCTTT	CATSDPGTEAFF
TRBD2	TRBV10-3	NA	TRBJ2-1	TGTGCCATCAGTGGGCCGGGGGGGGACTACAATGAGCAGTTCTTC	CAISGPGGDYNEQFF
TRBD1	TRBV18	once	TRBJ1-1	TGTGCCAGCTCTCCGGGACAGGAAATGAACACTGAAGCTTTCTTT	CASSPGQEMNTEAFF
NA	TRBV5-4	NA	TRBJ2-1	TGTGCCAGCAAACCCCTAGGCTACAATGAGCAGTTCTTC	CASKPLGYNEQFF
NA	TRBV5-1	NA	TRBJ1-4	TGCGCCAGCAGCTTCGGACAGCCCGCAACTAATGAAAAACTGTTTTTT	CASSFGQPATNEKLFF
TRBD1	TRBV7-2	NA	TRBJ2-3	TGTGCCAGCAGCCCCCAAGGACAGGGGGCTGCAGATACGCAGTATTTT	CASSPQGQGAADTQYF
NA	TRBV27	NA	TRBJ1-2	TGTGCCAGCAGTTCGGCCCCGGACGGGAGAGGGAGTTATGGCTACACCTTC	CASSSAPDGRGSYGYTF
NA	TRBV11-3	NA	TRBJ2-1	TGTGCCAGCAGCTTATTTGGGGACAAGTACAATGAGCAGTTCTTC	CASSLFGDKYNEQFF
TRBD1	TRBV3-1/TRBV3-2	NA	TRBJ1-6	TGTGCCAGCAGGGGACAGACTAATTCACCCCTCCACTTT	CASRGQTNSPLHF
TRBD2	TRBV6-6	NA	TRBJ2-1	TGTGCCAGCAGTCCTTATTCGAACACACTAGCGGGAGTGGATAATGAGCAGTTCTTC	CASSPYSNTLAGVDNEQFF
TRBD1	TRBV18	NA	TRBJ2-3	TGTGCCAGCTCACCAACGACAGGGGGTTCCCCAGATACGCAGTATTTT	CASSPTTGGSPDTQYF
TRBD1	TRBV7-8	NA	TRBJ1-5	TGTGCCAGCAGCTCCGGGACAGGGGGCGGTCAGCCCCAGCATTTT	CASSSGTGGGQPQHF
NA	TRBV5-5	NA	TRBJ1-5	TGTGCCAGCAGCTTGGCCGGAGGCGAGGAACAGCCCCAGCATTTT	CASSLAGGEEQPQHF
TRBD2	TRBV29-1	NA	TRBJ2-7	TGCAGCGTTGCAAGACTAGCGGGCGAGCAGTACTTC	CSVARLAGEQYF
TRBD2	TRBV7-2	NA	TRBJ2-1	TGTGCCAGCAGCTGGGGGACTAGCGGGAACAATGAGCAGTTCTTC	CASSWGTSGNNEQFF